This T cell receptor (beta chain) was observed in a study of blood T cell repertoires in COVID-19 (dated by TCRdb to the early 2020s). Context from the whole study: Samples covering the acute and convalescent phases of COVID-19 were provided by collaborators in the United States, Italy and Spain. The prospective study material was composed of cDNA or gDNA derived from T cells, B-cell-depleted T cells, or PBMCs. Deeply sampled blood TCRbeta repertoires from subjects exposed to, actively infected with, or recovered from COVID-19 were included in the dataset. The repertoires were released in a freely available public database meant as a resource for research on the immune response to SARS-CoV-2. Samples were obtained from the ongoing ImmuneRACE study (first 160 participants) and from some 1,300 subjects provided by 6 global collaborators. Nearly every sample came with metadata listing a de-identified subject ID, COVID-19 status, age in years and sex. Where HLA class I and class II types were available, the types were taken from metadata supplied by the sample provider, not from assay-based typing.

For this chain, trimming is 3 bases at the V end and 4 bases at the J end, and the number of junction bases without a gene match is 10. Taken from the germline V gene, the CDR1 and CDR2 loops are MNHNS and SASEGT. The CDR3 sequence holds 16 residues, the cysteine and phenylalanine included. Only the CDR3 part of the read is kept: 48 bases, read in frame from the first base. At one collaborating source in Seattle, patients were enrolled during active infection and were followed longitudinally through the course of disease. Whole blood was collected in K2EDTA tubes by collaborating institutions according to the institutions' own protocols. For TCRbeta analysis, collaborators shipped samples as frozen whole blood, isolated PBMCs, or DNA extracted from either of those sample types. TCRbeta CDR3 regions were amplified from genomic DNA by means of the immunoSEQ Assay, a bias-controlled multiplex PCR. In the authors' own workflow: Nucleated cell counts per sample were estimated from amplification of reference gene primers within the assay. Sequence reads were collapsed and filtered to measure the absolute abundance of every unique TCRbeta CDR3 rearrangement. For each sample, productive Simpson clonality was calculated by taking the square root of Simpson's diversity index across productive rearrangements. TCRdb obtained this table from immuneACCESS and retained in-frame rearrangements with V and J assigned. These tables miss some clones; where compared with another copy, unresolved V genes account for less than half of the shortfall, and the remainder is unexplained. V and J calls and clone size are given by that table; D and trimming were obtained from the DNA. The sample profile shows fewer than 250,000 clones; around 90% of them were found once. The biggest ten clones account for approximately 0.8% of the sample.

Study-wide findings and limitations: Clinical and demographic metadata were provided uncurated, with the amount varying by source and participant.

This clone was seen a single time. It lacks a known antigen. No much larger clone exists at a distance of one base, and base qualities are not known. Sequencing was carried out using peripheral blood. The TCR sequence derives from a young man with COVID-19, enrolled during active disease. The rearranged chain carries TRBV6-1 and TRBJ1-1; 8 central nucleotides agree with TRBD1. The nucleotides read TGTGCCAGCAGTGACAGCCCAGGGGGCGGTATCACTGAAGCTTTCTTT. Translated, it gives CASSDSPGGGITEAFF.